Given below is one T cell receptor beta chain in context. Its antigen is currently unknown. Conventional CD4 T cells were sorted as CD4+CD127+ cells. Healthy unrelated donors supplied the control samples. TCRdb's copy holds only in-frame clones and misses some; the assay was immunoSEQ multiplex PCR. Of some 25,000 clones in the sample, about 96% were seen once. The CDR3 loop spans 14 amino acids. CDR1 and CDR2 (germline): LNHDA, SQIVND (reference sequence). The V gene end was trimmed by 6 bases and the J gene end by 4 bases; junction bases not matched to a gene: 8. This sample is drawn from a study of B cell selection in AIRE deficiency. Regarding the study as a whole: TCRbeta-only data showed roughly a third of shared healthy Treg sequences in healthy Tconv. Patient Tconv and Treg cells showed healthy-like TCRBV usage, CDR3 length, diversity.

Sequencing was performed on CD4+CD127+ conventional T cells sorted from PBMCs. The chain has TRBV19 and TRBJ1-2; TRBD1 matches at 7 bases. This clonotype was obtained from a human donor in good health. In nucleotides, the CDR3 is TGTGCCAGTAGGGAGGGACAGCTCATCTATGGCTACACCTTC. Translating it yields CASREGQLIYGYTF.